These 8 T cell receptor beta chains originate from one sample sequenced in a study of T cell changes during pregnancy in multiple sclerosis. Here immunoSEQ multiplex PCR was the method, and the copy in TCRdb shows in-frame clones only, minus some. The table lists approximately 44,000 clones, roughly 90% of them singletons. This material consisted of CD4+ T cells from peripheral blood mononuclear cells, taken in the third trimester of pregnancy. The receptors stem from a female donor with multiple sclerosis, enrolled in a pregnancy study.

The CDR3 DNA reads as TGTGCCAGCACTGCTAGCGGGAGGTCGAACACCGGGGAGCTGTTTTTT. Its protein is CASTASGRSNTGELFF. V is TRBV6-6 and J is TRBJ2-2, with 11 bases aligning to TRBD2. CDR3 length: 16 residues. The germline V gene encodes CDR1 MNHNY and CDR2 SVGAGI (reference sequence). With V trimmed by 7 bases and J by 0 bases, 4 bases remained unmatched.

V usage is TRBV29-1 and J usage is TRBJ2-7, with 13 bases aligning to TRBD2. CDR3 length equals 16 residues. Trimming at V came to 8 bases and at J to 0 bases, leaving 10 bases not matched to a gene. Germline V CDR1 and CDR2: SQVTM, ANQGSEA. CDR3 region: CSPKTSGRSSSYEQYF. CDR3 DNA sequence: TGCAGCCCGAAGACTAGCGGGAGGTCCTCCTCCTACGAGCAGTACTTC.

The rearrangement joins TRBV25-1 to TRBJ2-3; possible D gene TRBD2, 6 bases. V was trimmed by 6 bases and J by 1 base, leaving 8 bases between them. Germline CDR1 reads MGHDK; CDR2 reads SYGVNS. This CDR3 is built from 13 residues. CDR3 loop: CASRGTGTDTQYF. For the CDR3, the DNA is TGTGCCAGCAGGGGGACTGGCACAGATACGCAGTATTTT.

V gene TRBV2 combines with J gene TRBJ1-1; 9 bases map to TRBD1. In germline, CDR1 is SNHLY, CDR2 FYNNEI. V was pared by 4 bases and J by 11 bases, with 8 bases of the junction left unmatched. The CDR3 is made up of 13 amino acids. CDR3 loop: CASSGGQGPGAFF. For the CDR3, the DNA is TGTGCCAGCAGTGGAGGACAGGGGCCGGGGGCTTTCTTT.

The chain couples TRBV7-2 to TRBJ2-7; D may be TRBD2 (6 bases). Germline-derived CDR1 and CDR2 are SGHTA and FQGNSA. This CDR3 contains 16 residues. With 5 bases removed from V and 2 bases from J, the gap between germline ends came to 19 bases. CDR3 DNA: TGTGCCAGCAGCCTGGGGGGACCGGGCCTCACCTACGAGCAGTACTTC. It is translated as CASSLGGPGLTYEQYF. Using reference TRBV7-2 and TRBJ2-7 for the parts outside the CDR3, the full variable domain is GAGVSQSPSNKVTEKGKDVELRCDPISGHTALYWYRQSLGQGLEFLIYFQGNSAPDKSGLPSDRFSAERTGGSVSTLTIQRTQQEDSAVYLCASSLGGPGLTYEQYFGPGTRLTVT.

CDR3 DNA sequence: TGTGCCAGCAGCGTAGACTTACAGGGGAAGATCGACGAGCAGTACTTC. It yields the protein CASSVDLQGKIDEQYF. This sequence joins TRBV9 and TRBJ2-7, with 7 bases identical to TRBD1. The CDR3 covers 16 residues. Germline-derived CDR1 and CDR2 are SGDLS and YYNGEE. V lost 0 bases and J lost 5; bases outside the gene matches: 11.

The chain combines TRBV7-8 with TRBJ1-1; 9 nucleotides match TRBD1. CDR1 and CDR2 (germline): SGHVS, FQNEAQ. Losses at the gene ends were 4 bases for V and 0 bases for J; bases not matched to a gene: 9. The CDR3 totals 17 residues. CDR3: CASSSRDRVGMNTEAFF. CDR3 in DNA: TGTGCCAGCAGCTCCCGGGACAGGGTTGGAATGAACACTGAAGCTTTCTTT.

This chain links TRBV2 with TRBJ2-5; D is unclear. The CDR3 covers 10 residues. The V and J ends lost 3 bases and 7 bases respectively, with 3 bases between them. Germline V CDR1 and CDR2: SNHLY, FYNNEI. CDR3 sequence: CASSDVTQYF. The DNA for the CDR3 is TGTGCCAGCAGTGACGTGACCCAGTACTTC.